Below are 28 T cell receptor beta chains sequenced from a single sample in a study of tumor-infiltrating lymphocytes in primary liver carcinoma. The authors made TCR beta cDNA from roughly 480 ng total RNA with a constant-region primer. Three nested multiplex PCR rounds, a slightly modified ARM-PCR, produced the libraries for TCR beta. PCR rounds one and two used TRBV1-TRBV30 forward primers with a C-beta reverse primer for 10 cycles each. TCRdb fed the multiplex PCR reads into MiXCR, producing one record per CDR3 protein. Of under 200,000 distinct CDR3 sequences detected, 65% appear once; the ten largest clones hold under 7.5%. Researchers drew blood RNA from unsorted whole blood and extracted germline DNA as well. Material for sequencing was peripheral blood. Receptors originate from an older woman with primary liver carcinoma and hepatitis B virus infection.

V gene TRBV7-9 combines with J gene TRBJ2-7; D might be TRBD1 or TRBD2, each matching 5 bases. The CDR3 length is 15 residues. Trimming cost V 8 bases and J 1 base, with 18 bases left between them. The germline V gene encodes CDR1 SEHNR and CDR2 FQNEAQ (reference sequence). The CDR3 loop is CASCSEFEGSYEQYF. In DNA form, the CDR3 reads TGTGCCAGCTGTTCAGAATTTGAGGGGTCCTACGAGCAGTACTTC.

The rearrangement uses TRBV2 and TRBJ2-1; D possibly corresponds to TRBD2 (6 bases). The germline V and J ends were trimmed by 7 bases and 6 bases, with 13 bases remaining between them. Germline V lookup: CDR1 SNHLY, CDR2 FYNNEI. This CDR3 contains 13 residues. The DNA of the CDR3 is TGTGCCAGCACGCGGGGCACTCTCAATGAGCAGTTCTTC. It yields the protein CASTRGTLNEQFF. Filled out from reference TRBV2 and TRBJ2-1, the complete variable domain reads EPEVTQTPSHQVTQMGQEVILRCVPISNHLYFYWYRQILGQKVEFLVSFYNNEISEKSEIFDDQFSVERPDGSNFTLKIRSTKLEDSAMYFCASTRGTLNEQFFGPGTRLTVL.

Notes on this clonotype: It may be a read error: a sequence one base away is much more abundant. The genes are TRBV6-1 and TRBJ2-7; a weak D match, TRBD1 (5 bases). The CDR3 has 13 amino acids. Germline CDR1 and CDR2: MNHNS and SASEGT. In nucleotides, the CDR3 is TGTGCCGGCAGTGTATCAGGGACCTACGAGCAGTACTTC. This translates into CAGSVSGTYEQYF.

About this clonotype itself: The junction shows a germline mismatch at one end, possibly a read error. Here the CDR3 reads CASRLGMGSYEQYF. CDR3 bases: TGTGCCAGCAGATTAGGGATGGGCTCCTACGAGCAGTACTTC. This rearrangement joins TRBV7-8 to TRBJ2-7; D is unclear. The germline V gene encodes CDR1 SGHVS and CDR2 FQNEAQ. CDR3 length equals 14 residues.

In the case of this clonotype: A read error may produce the germline difference seen at one junction end. V is TRBV29-1 and J is TRBJ2-7, with D possibly being TRBD1 or TRBD2 (5 bases each). The CDR3 sequence is 14 residues long. Germline V gene lookup returns CDR1 SQVTM and CDR2 ANQGSEA. CDR3 protein: CSASAGSATHERYF. As DNA, the CDR3 is TGCAGCGCATCGGCAGGGAGTGCCACCCACGAGCGGTACTTC.

To note about this clonotype: A much larger clone is a single base away; this may be a read error. The chain links TRBV12-3 or TRBV12-4 to TRBJ2-7; 8 bases fit TRBD2. The CDR3 has 14 residues. For the CDR3, the DNA is TGTCCCAGCAGGACCGCCGGGACTAGGGGCGAGCAGTACTTC. It yields the protein CPSRTAGTRGEQYF.

V and J are TRBV11-2 and TRBJ1-1; unclear D gene. Germline V CDR1 and CDR2: SGHAT, FQNNGV. The CDR3 has 14 amino acids. V lost 3 bases and J 12 bases, leaving 20 bases between the germline ends. The CDR3 protein is CASSFDPMNTKTFF. The CDR3 DNA is TGTGCCAGCAGCTTCGATCCGATGAACACTAAAACTTTCTTT.

This chain joins TRBV12-3 or TRBV12-4 and TRBJ1-1, with D perhaps TRBD1 (5 bases). The V and J ends lost 7 bases and 14 bases respectively, with 17 bases between them. CDR3 length: 11 amino acids. The CDR3 nucleotides are TGTGCCAGCATTCTTGCAGGGAGGGCCTTCTTT. Translating it yields CASILAGRAFF.

The CDR3 nucleotides are TGTGCCAGCAGCTTAGGAAGCGGGAGCAAGTGTGAGCAGTTCTTC. Protein product: CASSLGSGSKCEQFF. The chain combines TRBV13 with TRBJ2-1; 8 bases are a match to TRBD2. The CDR3 is 15 residues long. V gave up 0 bases and J gave up 9 bases; unmatched junction bases: 7. Germline CDR1 is PRHDT and CDR2 is FYEKMQ (reference sequence).

On this clonotype itself: The conserved phenylalanine or tryptophan is not found at the CDR3 terminus, so this likely reflects a read error. Because the CDR3's place on the DNA is in doubt, the DNA is left out and the CDR3 is given as listed by TCRdb. The V and J genes are TRBV11-2 and TRBJ2-7; TRBD1 is the table's D call, not checked against the DNA. The CDR3 is 13 residues long, counting both termini. CDR1 is SGHAT, CDR2 FQNNGV, per germline. The CDR3 is CASSLGQIYERYL.

V gene TRBV12-3 or TRBV12-4 combines with J gene TRBJ1-1; tentatively, D is TRBD1 (5 bases). V dropped 11 bases and J dropped 1 base, with 11 bases sitting between them. The CDR3 spans 12 residues. The CDR3 loop reads CACLQGNTEAFF. The CDR3 DNA is TGTGCCTGCCTCCAGGGGAACACTGAAGCTTTCTTT.

This clonotype has ten or more counts. The chain employs TRBV7-8 and TRBJ2-1, with D possibly called TRBD1 or TRBD2 (5 bases each). The CDR3 is 15 residues long. Per the germline V gene, CDR1 is SGHVS and CDR2 is FQNEAQ. V dropped 1 base and J dropped 9 bases, with 16 bases sitting between them. For the CDR3, the DNA is TGTGCCAGCAGCTTAGGGCGCCTATTTGGGGGTGAGCAGTTCTTC. This sequence encodes CASSLGRLFGGEQFF.

Turning to this clonotype: This may come from a read error, since a much larger clone is one base off. The chain has TRBV4-1 and TRBJ2-3; 7 nucleotides agree with TRBD1. V trimming: 5 bases; J trimming: 4 bases; junction bases outside the gene matches: 9. The CDR3 runs 15 residues. The germline gives CDR1 MGHRA, CDR2 YSYEKL. CDR3 nucleotide sequence: TGCGCCAGCAGCAACTCCAGGGGGAGCGCAGATACGCAGTATTTT. It yields the protein CASSNSRGSADTQYF.

This clonotype was observed at least ten times. This chain links TRBV29-1 with TRBJ2-1; 10 bases fit TRBD2. CDR3 size: 16 residues. CDR1 is SQVTM, CDR2 ANQGSEA, per germline. Unmatched junction bases numbered 10, after V lost 4 bases and J lost 4 bases. This chain's CDR3 is CSVAGGWTSGYNEQFF. Written as DNA, the CDR3 is TGCAGCGTTGCGGGCGGGTGGACTAGCGGATACAATGAGCAGTTCTTC.

This clonotype appeared once. This sequence may be a read error, since a much larger clone differs from it by one base. The chain combines TRBV6-5 with TRBJ2-7; 10 bases agree with TRBD2. The CDR3 consists of 15 residues. CDR1 and CDR2 from the germline V gene are MNHEY and SVGAGI. The CDR3 here is CVSTSGASGRYEQYF. Written as DNA, the CDR3 is TGTGTCAGCACCTCCGGGGCTAGCGGGAGATACGAGCAGTACTTC.

The chain has TRBV29-1 and TRBJ2-3, with D tentatively TRBD1 or TRBD2 (5 bases each). The CDR3 consists of 12 residues. CDR1 and CDR2 (germline): SQVTM, ANQGSEA. The DNA for the CDR3 is TGCGGCGCTTGTCCGGGGCCAGATACGCAGTATTTT. This encodes CGACPGPDTQYF.

The chain links TRBV30 to TRBJ1-1, with a tentative D call TRBD1 (6 bases). V was trimmed by 5 bases and J by 1 base, leaving 26 bases between them. The CDR3 has 18 residues. Per the germline V gene, CDR1 is GTSNPN and CDR2 is SVGIG (reference sequence). CDR3 protein: CAWGRPGLPPQGNTEAFF. As DNA, the CDR3 is TGTGCCTGGGGACGCCCGGGACTCCCTCCACAGGGGAACACTGAAGCTTTCTTT.

Notes on this clonotype: The junction and the germline gene differ at one end; a read error may be behind it. This chain connects TRBV7-8 to TRBJ1-5; weak D call: TRBD1 (6 bases). The CDR3 runs 14 residues. The germline V gene encodes CDR1 SGHVS and CDR2 FQNEAQ. The CDR3 coding sequence is TGTGCCAGCGGCTTTGGACAGATTAATCAGCCCCAGCATTTT. Translation gives CASGFGQINQPQHF. The full variable domain, completed using reference TRBV7-8 and TRBJ1-5, is GAGVSQSPRYKVAKRGQDVALRCDPISGHVSLFWYQQALGQGPEFLTYFQNEAQLDKSGLPSDRFFAERPEGSVSTLKIQRTQQEDSAVYLCASGFGQINQPQHFGDGTRLSIL.

About this clonotype: Just one base apart from a much larger clone, this may be a read error. V usage is TRBV6-5 and J usage is TRBJ2-7, with 9 bases that match TRBD2. Germline lookup yields CDR1 MNHEY and CDR2 SVGAGI. The CDR3 is 15 residues long. CDR3: CVSSYSIAGESEQYF. CDR3 coding DNA: TGTGTCAGCAGTTACTCGATAGCGGGAGAATCCGAGCAGTACTTC.

Concerning this clonotype itself: A read error may be the cause here, since a much bigger clone is one base away. The rearrangement joins TRBV10-3 to TRBJ2-5, with a tentative D call TRBD1 (5 bases). Trimming took 2 bases from V and 0 from J, leaving 13 bases between them. CDR1 ENHRY and CDR2 SYGVKD come from the germline V gene. The CDR3 runs 16 residues. CDR3 DNA sequence: TGTGCCATCAGTGAGAAATTGACAGACAACCAAGAGACCCAGTACTTC. Translated, it gives CAISEKLTDNQETQYF.

In this sample, this clonotype turned up once. No conserved phenylalanine or tryptophan ends this CDR3, so it is likely a read error. This chain uses TRBV11-3 with TRBJ2-3; D is ambiguous. CDR1 and CDR2 from the germline V gene are SGHNT and YENEEA. The CDR3 totals 11 residues. Trimming cost V 11 bases and J 2 bases, with 8 bases left between them. In DNA form, the CDR3 reads TGTGCCTACAGATACACAGATACGCAGTATCTT. Amino acid sequence: CAYRYTDTQYL.

The genes are TRBV5-1 and TRBJ2-5, with 9 bases aligning to TRBD1. CDR3 length equals 14 residues. V lost 2 bases to trimming and J lost 5 bases; unmatched junction nucleotides: 4. Germline V gives CDR1 SGHRS, CDR2 YFSETQ. As DNA, the CDR3 is TGCGCCAGCAGCTTTACAGGGGGCGTGGAGACCCAGTACTTC. Translating gives CASSFTGGVETQYF.

On this clonotype: The junction departs from germline at one end; a sequencing error may be responsible. This sequence joins TRBV5-1 and TRBJ2-2, with D possibly being TRBD1 or TRBD2 (5 bases each). This CDR3 has 15 amino acids. Germline values: CDR1 SGHRS, CDR2 YFSETQ. The CDR3 nucleotides are TGTGCCAGCACATGGTTCCCAGGGAGCACCGGGGAGCTGTTTTTT. It specifies CASTWFPGSTGELFF.

About this clonotype itself: It may be a read error: a sequence one base away is much more abundant. The chain combines TRBV7-9 with TRBJ1-2, with no clear D. This CDR3 contains 12 residues. Germline V gene sequence: CDR1 SEHNR, CDR2 FQNEAQ (reference sequence). The CDR3 DNA reads as TGTGCCAGCTGCTTAGGGCGGGATGGCTACACCTTC. Its protein product is CASCLGRDGYTF.

For this clonotype: A read error may account for a junction end that differs from germline. The chain recombines TRBV19 with TRBJ2-6; a weak D match, TRBD1 (5 bases). Germline V lookup: CDR1 LNHDA, CDR2 SQIVND (reference sequence). The CDR3 consists of 17 residues. The CDR3 is CASNPGLGASGTNVLTF. The CDR3 DNA follows: TGTGCCAGTAATCCAGGGCTTGGGGCCTCTGGGACCAACGTCCTGACTTTC.

In the case of this clonotype: This clone may be a read error of a much larger clone one base away. As the CDR3 is not closed by the conserved phenylalanine or tryptophan, this likely results from a read error. This chain joins TRBV12-3 or TRBV12-4 and TRBJ1-5; D is unclear. The CDR3 spans 14 residues. The V end lost 6 bases, the J end lost 5 bases, and 14 bases lay between the germline ends. CDR3 protein: CASRRLAGDQPQHS. CDR3 nucleotides: TGTGCCAGCAGGCGCCTGGCAGGAGATCAGCCCCAGCATTCT.

This clonotype was seen many times. The rearrangement links TRBV6-2 or TRBV6-3 to TRBJ2-4; D is ambiguous. V lost 4 bases, J lost 1 base, and 11 bases lay in between. The CDR3 totals 15 residues. CDR1 is MNHEY and CDR2 is SVGEGT in the germline V gene. This CDR3 is CASSSPLQAKNIQYF. The DNA of the CDR3 is TGTGCCAGCAGTTCCCCTTTACAGGCCAAAAACATTCAGTACTTC.

This clonotype was counted many times. The chain couples TRBV7-8 to TRBJ1-2; weak D call: TRBD1 (5 bases). This CDR3 comprises 15 residues. Germline-derived CDR1 and CDR2 are SGHVS and FQNEAQ. V was shortened by 2 bases and J by 5 bases, with 15 bases between the two germline ends. The CDR3, as DNA: TGTGCCAGCAGCTTAAGTTCGGGGTCAGGGTATGGCTACACCTTC. The encoded protein is CASSLSSGSGYGYTF.